This T cell receptor (beta chain) was identified in a study of vaccination effects on CD4 cells after COVID-19 (dated by TCRdb to 2021 to 2024). Some background on the complete study: Participants received two doses of either the BNT162b2 or the mRNA-1273 mRNA SARS-CoV-2 vaccine. SARS-CoV-2 spike-specific CD4+ TCR repertoires were compared before and after mRNA vaccination in COVID-19 convalescent patients and in infection-naive vaccine recipients. Pre-vaccine samples from two convalescent patients were drawn 16 days and one week before the first dose, 142 and 148 days after COVID-19 diagnosis. In the study, cultures from other donors were sequenced using the Oncomine TCR Beta short-read assay on an Illumina iSeq 100. The full study included 10 to 11 COVID-19 convalescent patients and a few SARS-CoV-2-naive healthy vaccine recipients. Findings and caveats that apply to the study as a whole: Limitations of the study were the small number of convalescent patients and the absence of early post-infection timepoints. In convalescent patients, the post-vaccine spike-reactive repertoire consisted mainly of new vaccine-induced clones, largely distinct from infection-induced clones. Both infection-induced and vaccine-induced clones contracted markedly at late post-vaccination timepoints, which is consistent with waning T cell responses.

The CDR3 numbers 13 residues from cysteine through phenylalanine. Of the read, only the CDR3 DNA is kept; its 39 bases are in frame from base 1. CDR1 is given as SSHAT and CDR2 as FNYEAQ, both from the germline V gene (reference sequence). The ViraFEST assay stimulated PBMC with viral peptide pools and then used TCR sequencing to identify antigen-specific CD4+ T cell clonotypes by expansion. After around 11 days of culture, CD4+ T cells were isolated with the EasySep CD4+ T cell isolation kit. Convalescent patients had PCR-confirmed SARS-CoV-2 infection between March and December 2020, before Alpha, Beta and Delta variants emerged in the United States. Approximately 2 million PBMC per well were cultured with 10 ug/ml peptides in IMDM containing 5% human AB serum, approximately 10 IU/ml IL-2 and gentamicin. For the negative control culture condition, an HIV-1 Nef peptide pool was used. On days 3 and 7, half of the culture medium was replaced with fresh IL-2-containing medium. Each peptide stimulation condition was cultured in triplicate wells unless otherwise noted. PBMC were separated from whole blood using Ficoll-Paque Plus gradient centrifugation and were then either cryopreserved at -140C or used fresh. Genomic DNA was extracted from cultured CD4+ T cells with the QIAamp micro DNA kit.

The method behind the library was the immunoSEQ multiplex PCR assay. DNA from the cultured, isolated CD4+ T cells was subjected to TCR beta CDR3 sequencing. As for the authors' bioinformatics: Non-productive TCR sequences were removed and reads were trimmed to the CDR3 region, keeping CDR3s of at least 7 amino acids. The MANAFEST web app was used to pick out antigen-specific clonotypes by comparing their expansion in peptide wells with that in reference cultures. To be called positive, a clone needed expansion at FDR<0.05 compared with the reference and with all other wells, an odds ratio greater than 5, and a frequency greater than 0.1% in two replicate wells. A clonotype was called cross-reactive if it was significantly expanded both in SARS-CoV-2 spike wells and in at least one common cold coronavirus spike condition. CDR3 similarity was assessed by Levenshtein distance with the stringdist R package, and unrooted trees were built with ape in R 3.6.1. TCRdb re-hosts the immuneACCESS table, in-frame sequences only. Its copies lack some clones; in the studies checked, an unresolved V gene accounts for under half of them, and the cause for the rest is not known. The DNA was the basis for D and trimming; V, J and clone size are from that table. The sample includes 60,000 to 75,000 clones, with around 70% observed a single time. Clones ranked in the top ten supply about 5% of the sample.

Details on this clone: The clone's antigen remains unknown. A read error may produce the germline difference seen at one junction end.

This specimen consisted of CD4+ T cells from PBMCs cultured with HIV peptides, obtained before COVID-19 vaccination. The meaning of the sample's cell subset or site label: HIV-1 Nef peptide pool negative control/reference culture. The chain employs TRBV7-7 and TRBJ2-3; no D gene call is confident. The receptor comes from a human donor who had a prior SARS-CoV-2 infection. The CDR3 protein: CASSLLNTDTQYF. The DNA sequence is TGTGCTAGCAGCTTACTGAACACAGATACGCAGTATTTT.